The rows below give T cell receptor beta chains drawn from one sample of a study of OX40 agonist ivuxolimab in advanced cancers. Method: immunoSEQ multiplex PCR; TCRdb's copy keeps in-frame clones and lacks some. The sample comprises more than 70,000 clones, 75% to 95% of which are singletons, and around 1.6% rests with the top ten. The sequenced sample was CD4+ or CD8+ T cells sorted from blood, obtained in a trial of the OX40 agonist ivuxolimab. Receptors were obtained from an adult with an advanced solid tumor such as melanoma, head and neck, liver or kidney cancer. CDR3s include the opening cysteine and the closing phenylalanine or tryptophan. Fields, in order: J gene, V gene, clone size, D gene, CDR3 protein, CDR3 DNA. A D gene is named only where the DNA matches it firmly. Not every row has a clone size; where given, it reads once, few, many or a size class.

j_gene: TRBJ2-7
v_gene: TRBV28
abundance: NA
d_gene: NA
CDR3aa: CASSYYEQYF
CDR3nt: TGTGCCAGCAGTTACTACGAGCAGTACTTC

j_gene: TRBJ2-1
v_gene: TRBV10-2
abundance: NA
d_gene: NA
CDR3aa: CASTPTPPQEQFF
CDR3nt: TGCGCCAGCACTCCAACGCCGCCCCAAGAGCAGTTCTTC

j_gene: TRBJ1-2
v_gene: TRBV19
abundance: once
d_gene: NA
CDR3aa: CASRNYGYTF
CDR3nt: TGTGCCAGTAGGAACTATGGCTACACCTTC

j_gene: TRBJ2-1
v_gene: TRBV6-1
abundance: NA
d_gene: TRBD1
CDR3aa: CASPGQGRNEQFF
CDR3nt: TGTGCCAGCCCGGGACAGGGGCGCAATGAGCAGTTCTTC

j_gene: TRBJ2-7
v_gene: TRBV5-1
abundance: NA
d_gene: NA
CDR3aa: CASSLTGTGSYEQYF
CDR3nt: TGCGCCAGCAGTCTAACCGGGACTGGATCTTACGAGCAGTACTTC

j_gene: TRBJ2-1
v_gene: TRBV4-3
abundance: NA
d_gene: NA
CDR3aa: CASSLSSRGVRNEQFF
CDR3nt: TGCGCCAGCAGCCTTTCTAGCAGGGGTGTTAGGAATGAGCAGTTCTTC

j_gene: TRBJ1-2
v_gene: TRBV7-2
abundance: NA
d_gene: TRBD1
CDR3aa: CASRKPGTEPNYGYTF
CDR3nt: TGTGCCAGCAGAAAACCCGGGACAGAGCCTAACTATGGCTACACCTTC

j_gene: TRBJ2-3
v_gene: TRBV30
abundance: NA
d_gene: NA
CDR3aa: CAWSIGRTSQGPDTQYF
CDR3nt: TGTGCCTGGAGTATTGGGCGGACCTCCCAGGGGCCAGATACGCAGTATTTT

j_gene: TRBJ1-3
v_gene: TRBV28
abundance: NA
d_gene: NA
CDR3aa: CASSGATGNTIYF
CDR3nt: TGTGCCAGCAGTGGGGCCACTGGAAACACCATATATTTT

j_gene: TRBJ1-1
v_gene: TRBV29-1
abundance: NA
d_gene: TRBD1
CDR3aa: CSVVRQGAGTEAFF
CDR3nt: TGCAGCGTAGTACGACAGGGGGCGGGTACTGAAGCTTTCTTT

j_gene: TRBJ2-6
v_gene: TRBV4-1
abundance: NA
d_gene: NA
CDR3aa: CASSRGVNSGANVLTF
CDR3nt: TGCGCCAGCAGCCGGGGGGTCAATAGTGGGGCCAACGTCCTGACTTTC

j_gene: TRBJ1-4
v_gene: TRBV7-2
abundance: once
d_gene: NA
CDR3aa: CASSARTAENNEKLFF
CDR3nt: TGTGCCAGCAGCGCACGGACCGCTGAAAATAATGAAAAACTGTTTTTT

j_gene: TRBJ1-1
v_gene: TRBV5-1
abundance: NA
d_gene: TRBD1
CDR3aa: CASSRTGGVTEAFF
CDR3nt: TGCGCCAGCAGTAGGACAGGCGGCGTCACTGAAGCTTTCTTT

j_gene: TRBJ2-6
v_gene: TRBV5-1
abundance: NA
d_gene: NA
CDR3aa: CASSRDNLSGANVLTF
CDR3nt: TGCGCCAGCAGCCGGGACAACCTCTCTGGGGCCAACGTCCTGACTTTC

j_gene: TRBJ2-1
v_gene: TRBV18
abundance: NA
d_gene: NA
CDR3aa: CASSPPTEYNEQFF
CDR3nt: TGTGCCAGCTCACCACCGACAGAATACAATGAGCAGTTCTTC